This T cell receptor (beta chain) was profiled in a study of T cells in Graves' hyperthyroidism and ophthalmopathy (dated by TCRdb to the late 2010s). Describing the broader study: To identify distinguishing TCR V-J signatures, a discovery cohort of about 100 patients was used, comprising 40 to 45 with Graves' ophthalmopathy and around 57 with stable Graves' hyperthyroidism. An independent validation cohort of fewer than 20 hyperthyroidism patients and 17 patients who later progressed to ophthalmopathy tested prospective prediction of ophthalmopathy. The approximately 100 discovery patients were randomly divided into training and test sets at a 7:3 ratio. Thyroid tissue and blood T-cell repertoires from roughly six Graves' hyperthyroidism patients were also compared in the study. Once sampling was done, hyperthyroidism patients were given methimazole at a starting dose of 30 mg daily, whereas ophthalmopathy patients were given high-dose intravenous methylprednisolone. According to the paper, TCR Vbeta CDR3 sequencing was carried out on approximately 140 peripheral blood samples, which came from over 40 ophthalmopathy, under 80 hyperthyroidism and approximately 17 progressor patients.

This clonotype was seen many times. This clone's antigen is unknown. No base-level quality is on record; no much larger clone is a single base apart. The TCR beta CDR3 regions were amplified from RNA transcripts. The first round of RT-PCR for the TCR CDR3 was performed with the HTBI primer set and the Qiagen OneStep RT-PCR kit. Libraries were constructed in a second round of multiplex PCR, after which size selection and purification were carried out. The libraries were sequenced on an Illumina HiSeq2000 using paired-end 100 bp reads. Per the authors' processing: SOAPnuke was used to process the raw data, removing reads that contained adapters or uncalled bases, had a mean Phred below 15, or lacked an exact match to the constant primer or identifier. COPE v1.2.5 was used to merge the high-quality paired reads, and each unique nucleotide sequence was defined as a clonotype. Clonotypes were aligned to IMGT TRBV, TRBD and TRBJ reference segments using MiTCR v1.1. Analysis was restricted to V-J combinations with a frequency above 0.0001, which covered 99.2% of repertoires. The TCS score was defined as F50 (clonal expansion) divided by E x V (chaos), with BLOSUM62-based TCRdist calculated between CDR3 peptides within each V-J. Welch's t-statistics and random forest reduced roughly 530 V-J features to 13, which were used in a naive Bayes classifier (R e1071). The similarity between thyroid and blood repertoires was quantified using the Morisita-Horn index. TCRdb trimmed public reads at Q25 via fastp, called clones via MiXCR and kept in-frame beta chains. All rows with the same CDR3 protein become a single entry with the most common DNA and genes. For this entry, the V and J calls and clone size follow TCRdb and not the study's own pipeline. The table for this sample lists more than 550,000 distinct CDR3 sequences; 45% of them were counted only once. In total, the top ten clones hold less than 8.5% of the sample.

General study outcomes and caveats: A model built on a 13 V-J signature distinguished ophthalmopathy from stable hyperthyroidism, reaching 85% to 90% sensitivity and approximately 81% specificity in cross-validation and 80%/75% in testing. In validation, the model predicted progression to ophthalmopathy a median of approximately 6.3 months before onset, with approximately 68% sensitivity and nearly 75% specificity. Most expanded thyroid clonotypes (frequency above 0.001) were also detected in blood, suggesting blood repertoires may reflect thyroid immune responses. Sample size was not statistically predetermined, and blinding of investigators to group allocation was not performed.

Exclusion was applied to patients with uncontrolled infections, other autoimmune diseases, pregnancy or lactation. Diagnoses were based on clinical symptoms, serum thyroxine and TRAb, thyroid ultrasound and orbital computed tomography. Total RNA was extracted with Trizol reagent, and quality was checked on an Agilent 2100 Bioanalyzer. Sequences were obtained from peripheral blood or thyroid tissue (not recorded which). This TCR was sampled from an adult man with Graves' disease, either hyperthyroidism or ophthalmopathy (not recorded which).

The CDR3 is CASTNERTTEAFF. The nucleotide sequence is TGTGCCAGCACAAACGAGAGGACCACTGAAGCTTTCTTT. The chain uses TRBV25-1 and TRBJ1-1; the D gene cannot be resolved reliably. CDR1 and CDR2 (MGHDK, SYGVNS) derive from the germline V gene. V is shortened by 7 bases, J by 4 bases, and the region joining them spans 13 bases. There are 13 amino acids in the CDR3, from cysteine to phenylalanine inclusive. Only the CDR3 DNA stays, 39 bases, in frame from base 1.